Each of the 17 T cell receptor beta chains below was sequenced from the same sample in a study of blood T cell repertoires in COVID-19. Libraries were prepared by immunoSEQ multiplex PCR; TCRdb keeps only in-frame clonotypes and omits some of them. The sample shows 250,000 to 350,000 clones, about 90% of them seen only once. Sequenced: PBMCs or T cells enriched from blood (not recorded which). The receptor source for this set is a woman aged 18-29 years with acute COVID-19.

The chain is built from TRBV6-1 and TRBJ1-1; no clear D gene. The CDR3 is 14 residues long. Trimming removed 0 bases from V and 1 base from J, with 6 bases in between. The germline gives CDR1 MNHNS, CDR2 SASEGT. The CDR3 DNA is TGTGCCAGCAGTGAAGCCGCGGCGAACACTGAAGCTTTCTTT. It specifies CASSEAAANTEAFF.

This clone was found a few times. The V call is TRBV28, the J call TRBJ2-7, with a weak D call TRBD1 (7 bases). The CDR3 is 14 residues long. V was shortened by 3 bases and J by 5 bases, with 14 bases between the two germline ends. Germline V gene sequence: CDR1 MDHEN, CDR2 SYDVKM. The CDR3 protein is CASSFNRGGNEQYF. The CDR3 nucleotides read TGTGCCAGCAGTTTTAACAGGGGAGGAAACGAGCAGTACTTC.

V usage is TRBV28 and J usage is TRBJ1-2; 7 nucleotides line up with TRBD1. V was pared by 3 bases and J by 3 bases, with 7 bases of the junction left unmatched. Germline CDR1 MDHEN, CDR2 SYDVKM. The CDR3 is made up of 15 amino acids. The CDR3 region has the DNA TGTGCCAGCAGTTTCGGAGGGGGCATTTACTATGGCTACACCTTC. This codes for CASSFGGGIYYGYTF.

This chain connects TRBV11-3 to TRBJ1-1; 11 nucleotides match TRBD1. V shed 5 bases and J 5 bases; nucleotides not matched to a gene: 7. Germline V lookup: CDR1 SGHNT, CDR2 YENEEA. The CDR3 has 15 amino acids. This CDR3 is CASSHRTGGGTEAFF. CDR3 coding DNA: TGTGCCAGCAGCCATCGGACAGGGGGCGGGACTGAAGCTTTCTTT.

J is TRBJ2-2 and V is TRBV5-1; 8 bases match TRBD1. This CDR3 spans 17 amino acids. CDR1 is SGHRS and CDR2 is YFSETQ in the germline V gene. With V trimmed by 0 bases and J by 4 bases, 8 bases remained unmatched. The DNA for the CDR3 is TGCGCCAGCAGCTTGGCCGGTCAGGGGGCGGGCACCGGGGAGCTGTTTTTT. Encoded protein: CASSLAGQGAGTGELFF.

The genes are TRBV9 and TRBJ1-5, with 11 bases matching TRBD1. V lost 3 bases and J lost 4; bases outside the gene matches: 3. CDR3 length equals 15 residues. In germline, CDR1 is SGDLS, CDR2 YYNGEE. This CDR3 reads CASSAGQGANQPQHF. CDR3 in DNA: TGTGCCAGCAGCGCCGGACAGGGGGCGAATCAGCCCCAGCATTTT.

The chain couples TRBV9 to TRBJ2-2, with D uncertain. Germline lookup yields CDR1 SGDLS and CDR2 YYNGEE. The CDR3 is 14 amino acids. Between the trimmed V and J ends, which lost 0 bases and 7 bases, there was a span of 10 bases. The CDR3 here is CASSVDLYGGELFF. The CDR3 bases are TGTGCCAGCAGCGTAGACCTATATGGCGGGGAGCTGTTTTTT.

The chain employs TRBV19 and TRBJ1-5; no reliable D call. The CDR3 runs 14 residues. V lost 10 bases and J lost 2, with 15 bases in between. The germline V gene has CDR1 LNHDA and CDR2 SQIVND (reference sequence). The CDR3 spells CATNRGLGNQPQHF. The CDR3 DNA reads as TGTGCCACTAACCGAGGGTTGGGCAATCAGCCCCAGCATTTT.

The chain uses TRBV9 and TRBJ2-7, with TRBD2 as a possible D gene (6 bases). Between the trimmed V and J ends, which lost 6 bases and 2 bases, there was a span of 15 bases. CDR1 and CDR2 (germline): SGDLS, YYNGEE. The CDR3 is 14 residues long. CDR3 sequence (DNA): TGTGCCAGCAACCCTAGTGGCGGGGCCTACGAGCAGTACTTC. Amino acids: CASNPSGGAYEQYF.

V and J are TRBV7-9 and TRBJ1-2, with unresolved D. Trimming cost V 2 bases and J 8 bases, with 9 bases left between them. The germline CDR1 and CDR2 sequences are SEHNR and FQNEAQ (reference sequence). CDR3 length: 12 residues. The CDR3 DNA follows: TGTGCCAGCAGCTTATCCTGGAGGGGCTACACCTTC. It encodes CASSLSWRGYTF.

The CDR3 DNA reads TGTGCCAGTAGTATAGGGTACGGTTTGAACACTGAAGCTTTCTTT. Translated: CASSIGYGLNTEAFF. The rearrangement uses TRBV19 and TRBJ1-1; D is ambiguous. There are 15 residues in the CDR3. V dropped 1 base and J dropped 0 bases, with 9 bases sitting between them. The V gene's germline CDR1 is LNHDA and CDR2 SQIVND (reference sequence).

The rearrangement joins TRBV5-1 to TRBJ1-2; 7 bases are a match to TRBD1. The CDR3 consists of 14 residues. Germline V gene data show CDR1 as SGHRS and CDR2 as YFSETQ. The J segment lost 3 bases and the V segment lost 4 bases, leaving 6 bases of the junction unmatched. The CDR3 protein is CASSAPDRDYGYTF. The DNA for the CDR3 is TGCGCCAGCAGCGCTCCAGACAGGGACTATGGCTACACCTTC.

This chain uses TRBV5-8 with TRBJ1-5; 8 bases match TRBD1. The germline CDR1 and CDR2 sequences are SGHTS and YDEGEE. Losses at the gene ends were 0 bases for V and 6 bases for J; bases not matched to a gene: 8. The CDR3 consists of 16 residues. The CDR3 bases are TGTGCCAGCAGCTTGGGGCAGGGGGCGAGGGGTCAGCCCCAGCATTTT. It translates to CASSLGQGARGQPQHF.

The chain uses TRBV27 and TRBJ1-2; D is possibly TRBD1 (5 bases). CDR1 and CDR2 (germline): MNHEY, SMNVEV (reference sequence). V was clipped by 6 bases and J by 1 base, with 9 bases between them. The CDR3 sequence is 13 residues long. CDR3 in DNA: TGTGCCAGCAGCATCAGGGATAACTATGGCTACACCTTC. Its protein is CASSIRDNYGYTF.

The J gene is TRBJ1-5, the V gene TRBV27, with D possibly being TRBD1 (6 bases). CDR3 length: 16 amino acids. V lost 4 bases to trimming and J lost 1 base, with 14 bases between them. Germline V lookup: CDR1 MNHEY, CDR2 SMNVEV (reference sequence). The chain's CDR3 is CASSSVVQGSNQPQHF. CDR3 bases: TGTGCCAGCAGTTCGGTGGTTCAGGGGAGCAATCAGCCCCAGCATTTT.

The rearrangement joins TRBV28 to TRBJ1-5; TRBD1 matches 9 bases. The germline V gene encodes CDR1 MDHEN and CDR2 SYDVKM. The CDR3 has 18 amino acids. J lost 9 bases, V lost 5 bases, and 20 bases had no gene match. CDR3 nucleotides: TGTGCCAGCAGTCCCCGTCCGACAGGGGGGCCCTCGAGGCGGCCCCAGCATTTT. Its protein product is CASSPRPTGGPSRRPQHF.

DNA of the CDR3: TGTGCCAGCAGTTTCGCAGCGGGAGGGGGGAATGAGCAGTTCTTC. Its translation is CASSFAAGGGNEQFF. V usage is TRBV28 and J usage is TRBJ2-1, with TRBD2 identical over 10 bases. The V segment lost 3 bases and the J segment 7 bases; nucleotides outside the gene matches: 6. Germline CDR1 MDHEN, CDR2 SYDVKM. The CDR3 loop spans 15 amino acids.